A single T cell receptor beta chain is shown here with its context. What it binds is not known. The donors were members of the validation cohort comprising about 130 subjects, separate from the roughly 680-subject first cohort. The sample comes from a study of cytomegalovirus exposure and HLA in healthy donors. For the study at large: Later analysis reported that the 120 or so validation repertoires shared the platform of the approximately 690 first-cohort repertoires.

V lost 5 bases and J lost 6; bases outside the gene matches: 7. This CDR3 has 14 amino acids. The V gene's germline CDR1 is SGHAT and CDR2 FQDESV (reference sequence). General study results and limits: Over 150 TCR beta chains were listed as cytomegalovirus-associated.

Sequenced by immunoSEQ multiplex PCR; TCRdb stores in-frame clones only, minus some. The top ten clones hold approximately 3.4% of a sample with fewer than 90,000 clones, around 94% of them seen once. J is TRBJ2-7 and V is TRBV11-1; 10 nucleotides match TRBD1. The sequencing sample was made of PBMCs. The TCR originated in a woman younger than 30 in good health and CMV-seropositive. The CDR3 is CASSPGTGAPEQYF. The CDR3 coding sequence is TGTGCCAGCAGCCCCGGGACAGGGGCGCCCGAGCAGTACTTC.